These 19 T cell receptor beta chains were sequenced from one sample in a study of blood T cells in healthy people across ages. For the second PCR, which ran for 7 to 11 cycles, a sample-barcoded 5' primer and a J-beta primer mix were used. TCRdb redid the calling of the 5' RACE reads with MiXCR, one entry per CDR3 protein. The sample comprises about a million distinct CDR3 sequences, just over 50% of which are singletons, and 20% to 25% rests with the top ten. Sequenced: blood. Every receptor here comes from a woman aged 60-75 years in good health.

This clonotype was observed a handful of times. V usage is TRBV6-6 and J usage is TRBJ2-7, with no clear D. The CDR3 runs 13 residues. The germline V and J ends were trimmed by 5 bases and 3 bases, with 11 bases remaining between them. Germline V gene sequence: CDR1 MNHNY, CDR2 SVGAGI (reference sequence). The CDR3 region is CASSDNTDYEQYF. The DNA for the CDR3 is TGTGCCAGCAGTGACAACACAGACTACGAGCAGTACTTC.

This clonotype was seen a handful of times. In DNA form, the CDR3 reads TGCAGTGCTTCCCATGTCGGGACTAAAGTCTACGAGCAGTACTTC. This sequence encodes CSASHVGTKVYEQYF. This chain links TRBV20-1 with TRBJ2-7; 7 nucleotides agree with TRBD2. The V gene end was trimmed by 5 bases and the J gene end by 3 bases; junction bases not matched to a gene: 13. Per the germline V gene, CDR1 is DFQATT and CDR2 is SNEGSKA (reference sequence). The CDR3 is 15 residues long.

The chain uses TRBV11-2 and TRBJ2-5, with 9 bases matching TRBD2. The CDR3 loop spans 17 amino acids. The germline gives CDR1 SGHAT, CDR2 FQNNGV. The ends lost 2 bases at V and 0 bases at J; junction bases unmatched: 7. CDR3 in amino acids: CASSLNGASGNQETQYF. In nucleotides, the CDR3 is TGTGCCAGCAGCTTAAACGGGGCTAGCGGGAACCAAGAGACCCAGTACTTC.

By share of the sample, this clonotype is large (0.1 to 1%). J is TRBJ2-3 and V is TRBV2, with D perhaps given as TRBD1 or TRBD2 (5 bases each). The CDR3 runs 13 residues. V gave up 3 bases and J gave up 6 bases, with 10 bases separating them. The germline CDR1 and CDR2 sequences are SNHLY and FYNNEI. As DNA, the CDR3 is TGTGCCAGCAGTGATGGGACCGGGGATACGCAGTATTTT. It is translated as CASSDGTGDTQYF.

The chain links TRBV7-2 to TRBJ2-5; 7 bases map to TRBD2. Per germline, CDR1 SGHTA and CDR2 FQGNSA. This CDR3 region has 16 residues. J gave up 4 bases and V 5 bases, and 13 bases lay outside the gene matches. The CDR3 region is CASSLKGVAGAETQYF. The DNA for the CDR3 is TGTGCCAGCAGCCTAAAAGGGGTAGCGGGCGCAGAGACCCAGTACTTC.

V and J are TRBV27 and TRBJ2-7; 8 nucleotides match TRBD1. Losses at the gene ends were 3 bases for V and 2 bases for J; bases not matched to a gene: 6. In germline, CDR1 is MNHEY, CDR2 SMNVEV (reference sequence). This CDR3 spans 15 amino acids. The CDR3 region has the DNA TGTGCCAGCAGTTTCAACAGGGGGTTTACCTACGAGCAGTACTTC. This translates into CASSFNRGFTYEQYF.

The chain employs TRBV5-5 and TRBJ2-1; unclear D gene. Per germline, CDR1 SGHKS and CDR2 YYEKEE (reference sequence). CDR3 length: 15 residues. Trimming removed 0 bases from V and 7 bases from J, with 14 bases in between. CDR3 in DNA: TGTGCCAGCAGCTTGGTGGCCTCGTCTTGGAATGAGCAGTTCTTC. Translated: CASSLVASSWNEQFF.

The V and J genes are TRBV16 and TRBJ2-3; 8 bases align to TRBD1. Germline CDR1 and CDR2: KGHSY and FQNENV. V trimming: 2 bases; J trimming: 6 bases; junction bases outside the gene matches: 4. The CDR3 is 14 amino acids. The CDR3 protein is CASSQPTGEDTQYF. The CDR3 nucleotides are TGTGCCAGCAGCCAACCGACAGGGGAGGATACGCAGTATTTT.

The table lists this clonotype with a count of one. The chain is built from TRBV27 and TRBJ2-1; D remains ambiguous. The germline gives CDR1 MNHEY, CDR2 SMNVEV (reference sequence). V shed 5 bases and J shed 4 bases, with 15 bases lying between them. The CDR3 runs 15 residues. In DNA, the CDR3 is TGTGCCAGCAGTACCACCCCCGTCTTTTACAATGAGCAGTTCTTC. It yields the protein CASSTTPVFYNEQFF.

This clonotype was counted only a few times. The rearrangement uses TRBV18 and TRBJ2-7; D uncertain. The CDR3 length is 14 residues. CDR1 and CDR2 (germline): KGHSH, LQKENI. The V end was cut by 1 base, the J end by 0 bases, with 7 bases between. Written as DNA, the CDR3 is TGTGCCAGCTCACCACTACAAAACTCCTACGAGCAGTACTTC. Translated, it gives CASSPLQNSYEQYF.

This clonotype was seen more than once but under ten times. V is TRBV29-1 and J is TRBJ2-1; TRBD1 matches 9 bases. The CDR3 has 14 residues. V trimming: 5 bases; J trimming: 10 bases; junction bases outside the gene matches: 12. Germline assignment: CDR1 SQVTM and CDR2 ANQGSEA. The CDR3 here is CSVSTGTGYYEQFF. The CDR3 DNA reads as TGCAGCGTTTCAACCGGGACAGGGTACTACGAGCAGTTCTTC.

This clonotype was seen only a few times. The chain is built from TRBV7-6 and TRBJ2-7; D tentatively fits TRBD1 or TRBD2 (5 bases each). CDR1 and CDR2 (germline): SGHVS, FNYEAQ. Trimming left V 5 bases short and J 2 bases short, with 13 bases between. CDR3 length: 14 residues. The CDR3 loop is CASSEGRAAYEQYF. The CDR3 nucleotides are TGTGCCAGCAGCGAGGGACGAGCCGCCTACGAGCAGTACTTC.

The chain couples TRBV20-1 to TRBJ2-1; 12 bases are shared with TRBD2. With 0 bases clipped from V and 6 bases from J, the junction kept 6 bases outside the gene matches. Per the germline V gene, CDR1 is DFQATT and CDR2 is SNEGSKA (reference sequence). This CDR3 comprises 16 residues. DNA of the CDR3: TGCAGTGCTAGAGATCCGCTGACTAGCGGGGGCAATGAGCAGTTCTTC. As protein: CSARDPLTSGGNEQFF.

The table lists this clonotype with a few counts. The V call is TRBV20-1, the J call TRBJ1-2; tentatively, D is TRBD1 (6 bases). With 3 bases removed from V and 4 bases from J, the gap between germline ends came to 12 bases. Per germline, CDR1 DFQATT and CDR2 SNEGSKA (reference sequence). The CDR3 has 13 amino acids. CDR3 protein: CSASRQGSYGYTF. As DNA, the CDR3 is TGCAGTGCTAGTAGGCAGGGGAGCTATGGCTACACCTTC.

This clonotype turned up a few times. The V call is TRBV7-2, the J call TRBJ2-1, with 10 positions matching TRBD1. The CDR3 length is 13 residues. V shed 3 bases and J 10 bases; nucleotides not matched to a gene: 3. CDR1 SGHTA and CDR2 FQGNSA come from the germline V gene. CDR3: CASSLGQGREQFF. CDR3 nucleotides: TGTGCCAGCAGCTTGGGACAGGGGCGGGAGCAGTTCTTC.

The chain joins TRBV9 to TRBJ1-1; TRBD1 might be the D (5 bases). Trimming stripped 2 bases from V and 4 bases from J, with 18 bases between. CDR3 length: 16 residues. Germline CDR1 and CDR2: SGDLS and YYNGEE. CDR3 residues: CASSVRPGGGGTEAFF. The DNA for the CDR3 is TGTGCCAGCAGCGTCCGCCCTGGCGGGGGTGGCACTGAAGCTTTCTTT.

The chain couples TRBV4-3 to TRBJ1-2; D is unresolved. Germline V lookup: CDR1 LGHNA, CDR2 YSLEER. V was clipped by 2 bases and J by 5 bases, with 9 bases between them. This CDR3 is 13 amino acids long. The CDR3 loop is CASSQTSGYGYTF. The DNA of the CDR3 is TGCGCCAGCAGCCAAACATCCGGGTATGGCTACACCTTC.

This chain links TRBV4-1 with TRBJ1-4; the D is unclear. The CDR3 extends over 16 amino acids. V dropped 0 bases and J dropped 6 bases, with 14 bases sitting between them. CDR1 and CDR2 from the germline V gene are MGHRA and YSYEKL. DNA of the CDR3: TGCGCCAGCAGCCAAGACAAGGGATTTTCAGATGAAAAACTGTTTTTT. It is translated as CASSQDKGFSDEKLFF.

The chain has TRBV6-2 or TRBV6-3 and TRBJ2-5; D is perhaps TRBD1 (5 bases). The end of the DNA aligns better with TRBJ2-7, so the J call may be wrong. The V gene's germline CDR1 is MNHEY and CDR2 SVGEGT. The CDR3 extends over 14 amino acids. CDR3 in amino acids: CASSYSRGSGEQYF. As DNA, the CDR3 is TGTGCCAGCAGTTACTCAAGGGGTTCGGGCGAGCAGTACTTC.